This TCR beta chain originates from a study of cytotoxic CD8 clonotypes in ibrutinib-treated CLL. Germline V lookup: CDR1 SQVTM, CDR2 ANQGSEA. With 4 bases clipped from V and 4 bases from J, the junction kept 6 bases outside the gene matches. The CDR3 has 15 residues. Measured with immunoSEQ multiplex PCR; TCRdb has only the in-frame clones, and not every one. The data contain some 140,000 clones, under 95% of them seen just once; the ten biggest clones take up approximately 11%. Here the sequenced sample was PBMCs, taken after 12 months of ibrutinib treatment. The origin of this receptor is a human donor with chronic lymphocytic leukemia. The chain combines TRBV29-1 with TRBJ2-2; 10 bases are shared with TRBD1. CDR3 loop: CSVVGTGASTGELFF. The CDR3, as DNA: TGCAGCGTTGTAGGGACAGGGGCGAGCACCGGGGAGCTGTTTTTT.